This T cell receptor (beta chain) was observed in a study of blood T cell repertoires in COVID-19. Study-wide background: Some COVID-19 samples were acute and others convalescent; all came from the United States, Italy and Spain. PBMCs, B-cell-depleted T cells, or T cells were the source of the cDNA or gDNA that made up the material.

Participant age was roughly 18 to 90 years, and participants resided in 24 US areas. Symptom resolution, clearance, or two negative PCRs marked donors in Cohort 3 as recovered. Some clones are missing from TCRdb's copy, which holds only in-frame ones; the method was immunoSEQ multiplex PCR. Of about 480,000 clones in the sample, around 87% were seen once. V was cut by 6 bases and J by 6 bases, with 18 bases left in between. CDR1 SGHDT and CDR2 YYEEEE come from the germline V gene. This CDR3 contains 14 residues. Source material: PBMCs or T cells enriched from blood (not recorded which). This chain joins TRBV5-6 and TRBJ1-1; D unresolved. The sequence came from a woman between 35 and 50 years old who had recovered from COVID-19. The chain's CDR3 is CASTETSRTSEAFF. CDR3 DNA sequence: TGTGCCAGCACAGAGACTAGCCGAACATCTGAAGCTTTCTTT.